Listed here is a single T cell receptor beta chain. The target of this receptor is not known. Base qualities are missing; no much larger clone stands one base away. This record comes from a study of TIL therapy for anti-PD-1-resistant metastatic lung cancer (dated by TCRdb to 2020 to 2023). The study in broad terms: Enrolled patients had a median age of around 49 years (range roughly 38-75) and a median tumor PD-L1 proportion score of approximately 6%. Most of the cohort had lung adenocarcinoma, four tumors were EGFR-mutant and two were ALK-rearranged, and half of the patients were current or former smokers. Across the cohort, whole-exome sequencing showed a median non-synonymous tumor mutation burden of roughly 1.5 mutations per megabase. T cell receptor beta sequencing of tumor and peripheral blood was used to follow clonotypes across the tumor, the expanded TIL product and serial blood samples.

For CDR1 and CDR2, the germline V gene (reference sequence) lists LGHDT and YNNKEL. CDR3 length: 15 amino acids, cysteine to phenylalanine. Only the CDR3 DNA stays, 45 bases, in frame from base 1. V is pared back by 0 bases and J by 1 base, with 9 bases lying between the germline termini. The time point label here, explained by the study, means: pre-treatment sample, taken before nivolumab and TIL therapy. Baseline tumor samples were excised metastases, mostly pleural nodules or supraclavicular lymph nodes, from the same resection used to grow TIL. Tumors were harvested prior to any PD-1/PD-L1 blockade, after which nivolumab was administered to patients, and lymphodepletion, expanded TIL infusion and IL-2 were given to patients who progressed. Adults with stage 4 NSCLC were enrolled in a dual-center phase I trial from late 2017 to January 2020. The samples were obtained from a phase I trial that was single-arm and open-label and tested tumor-infiltrating lymphocyte therapy combined with nivolumab in advanced non-small cell lung cancer. For each resected tumor, portions were snap-frozen in liquid nitrogen and kept at -80 degrees C. Tumor regions of interest were selected on H&E sections by laser-capture macrodissection, were pulverized into about 14 mg aliquots, and were extracted with Qiagen Allprep kits.

On the study overall, not on this receptor specifically: The study protocol defined all tumor marker inferences as exploratory. Compared with baseline intratumoral T cells, expanded TIL cultures were more clonal and less diverse (median clonality about 6% vs 30%, p < 0.0001). Clonal turnover during TIL culture was high, and many clones enriched in the product were not detected in the baseline tumor, suggesting clonal contraction rather than faithful expansion. The cohort was highly selected, including more treatment-naive, never-smoker and oncogene-addicted patients than is typical, which limits generalizability.

TCR beta CDR3 regions were amplified from genomic DNA with the immunoSEQ v3 hsTCRB kit using bias-controlled multiplex PCR. TCR libraries were sequenced on an Illumina NextSeq 500 to approximately 2 million read pairs for survey level or 5-6 million for deep level. The original pipeline was this. V, D and J genes were assigned, non-productive sequences were removed, and clonality was reported by immunoSEQ Analyzer software. Repertoires of infused TIL and blood were compared using productive Simpson clonality and the Morisita overlap index of productive TRB rearrangements. The clones in this table, taken by TCRdb from immuneACCESS, are in-frame only. Not every clone is retained; where verified, under half of the shortfall comes from an unresolved V gene, and the cause of the rest is unknown. D and trimming were read from the DNA, whereas the V and J calls and clone size are those reported in that table. Counted in this sample were about 100,000 clones; 65% of them appeared once. The top ten constitute roughly 9.7% of the sample.

The clonotype originates from a person aged 30 to 80 with non-small cell lung cancer. In this chain, TRBV3-1 (or the pseudogene TRBV3-2) is recombined with TRBJ2-5; the D gene remains uncertain. The sample here was tumor tissue, taken at baseline. The CDR3 reads CASSQEYSGQETQYF. The sequenced DNA: TGTGCCAGCAGCCAAGAATATTCCGGCCAAGAGACCCAGTACTTC.